The following is a T cell receptor beta chain sequence with its context. Its antigen is currently unknown. PCR employed 60 Vbeta and 13 Jbeta primers. The data were produced by immunoSEQ multiplex PCR, yet TCRdb's version contains in-frame clones alone and is incomplete. The sample has fewer than 200,000 clones; approximately 71% are singletons. The entry originates in a study of cytomegalovirus exposure and HLA in healthy donors. Overall study context: From HLA-typed donors, an early data release held some 91 million unique TCRs. Study-wide findings and caveats: Most likely, a cluster of highly shared sequence variants arose as a sequencing artifact. Diagnosis of cytomegalovirus status made by the classifier reportedly showed high specificity and sensitivity.

The CDR3 consists of 15 residues. Looked up from germline, CDR1 is MNHEY and CDR2 is SVGAGI. Trimming removed 6 bases from V and 4 bases from J; junction bases left unmatched: 9. The chain links TRBV6-5 to TRBJ2-1; 7 nucleotides agree with TRBD1. The receptor was isolated from a girl aged 10-17 years in good health and CMV-seronegative. Source material: PBMCs. The CDR3 here is CASRRGGLLYNEQFF. The CDR3 DNA sequence: TGTGCCAGCAGACGAGGGGGCCTTCTATACAATGAGCAGTTCTTC.